This entry lists 8 T cell receptor beta chains sequenced from one sample in a study of control samples from healthy donors and cancer patients. TCRdb's copy holds only in-frame clones and misses some; the assay was immunoSEQ multiplex PCR. The sample records roughly 84,000 clones, 91% being singletons. The sequenced material came from blood. The receptor source for this set is a man in his forties or fifties in good health.

The J gene is TRBJ1-6, the V gene TRBV2, with 7 bases lining up with TRBD1. The trim removed 6 bases at V and 9 bases at J, leaving 8 bases unmatched. The CDR3 loop spans 14 amino acids. The germline V gene encodes CDR1 SNHLY and CDR2 FYNNEI. The DNA for the CDR3 is TGTGCCAGCAGAGGCCGGGACAGACTTTCACCCCTCCACTTT. This codes for CASRGRDRLSPLHF.

The V gene is TRBV18, the J gene TRBJ1-2, with D possibly TRBD1 on 5 matching bases. The CDR3 is 15 amino acids. Trimming pared 2 bases from V and 8 bases from J, leaving 18 bases between. CDR1 KGHSH and CDR2 LQKENI come from the germline V gene. CDR3 sequence reads: CASSPVLGRSGGYTF. Written as DNA, the CDR3 is TGTGCCAGCTCACCAGTATTGGGACGGAGCGGCGGCTACACCTTC.

CDR3 in amino acids: CASSPPRITFYGYTF. DNA for the CDR3: TGTGCCAGTAGTCCGCCGAGGATCACCTTCTATGGCTACACCTTC. The chain links TRBV19 to TRBJ1-2; D not certain. Germline CDR1 LNHDA, CDR2 SQIVND (reference sequence). This CDR3 is 15 amino acids long. The V gene lost 5 bases and the J gene lost 4 bases, with 17 bases spanning the gap.

CDR3 bases: TGTGCCAGCAGCGCCCCCCGCGCCGGACGGGGCTACACCTTC. Its protein product is CASSAPRAGRGYTF. The J gene is TRBJ1-2, the V gene TRBV21-1. TRBV21-1 is classified as a pseudogene. The CDR3 is 14 residues long.

This CDR3 is CASSFHSGYGYTF. The CDR3 DNA is TGTGCCAGCAGTTTCCACAGCGGCTATGGCTACACCTTC. The chain carries TRBV2 and TRBJ1-2, with unresolved D. V dropped 5 bases and J dropped 4 bases, with 11 bases sitting between them. Germline V lookup: CDR1 SNHLY, CDR2 FYNNEI. The CDR3 has 13 amino acids.

The rearrangement links TRBV19 to TRBJ1-6; maybe TRBD1 (5 bases). There are 13 residues in the CDR3. Trimming removed 11 bases at V and 3 bases at J, with 11 bases between. Per germline, CDR1 LNHDA and CDR2 SQIVND (reference sequence). Written as DNA, the CDR3 is TGTGCCTCAAGACAGCACTATAATTCACCCCTCCACTTT. Translated: CASRQHYNSPLHF.

This chain links TRBV9 with TRBJ1-1; no definite D call. Per germline, CDR1 SGDLS and CDR2 YYNGEE. The CDR3 is made up of 11 amino acids. Here the CDR3 reads CATGLDTEAFF. DNA for the CDR3: TGTGCTACGGGGTTGGACACTGAAGCTTTCTTT.

V usage is TRBV2 and J usage is TRBJ1-2; no clear D gene. The CDR3 contains 11 residues. V was pared by 6 bases and J by 8 bases, with 10 bases between. Germline V gene lookup returns CDR1 SNHLY and CDR2 FYNNEI. The CDR3 here is CASSYSSGYTF. CDR3 coding DNA: TGTGCCAGCAGCTACAGTAGCGGCTACACCTTC.